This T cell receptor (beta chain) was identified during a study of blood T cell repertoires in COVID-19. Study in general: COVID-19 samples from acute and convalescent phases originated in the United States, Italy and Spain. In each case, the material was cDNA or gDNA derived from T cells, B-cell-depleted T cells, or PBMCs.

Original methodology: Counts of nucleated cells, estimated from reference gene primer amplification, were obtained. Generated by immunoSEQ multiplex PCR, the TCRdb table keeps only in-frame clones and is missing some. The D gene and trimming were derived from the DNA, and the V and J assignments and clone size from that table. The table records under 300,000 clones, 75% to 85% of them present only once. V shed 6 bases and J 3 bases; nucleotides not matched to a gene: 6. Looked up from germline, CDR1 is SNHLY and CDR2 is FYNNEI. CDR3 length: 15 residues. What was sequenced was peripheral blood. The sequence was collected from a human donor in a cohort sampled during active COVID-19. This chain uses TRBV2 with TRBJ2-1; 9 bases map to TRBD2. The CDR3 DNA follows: TGTGCCAGCAGGGGCTGGACTAGCGACTACAATGAGCAGTTCTTC. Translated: CASRGWTSDYNEQFF.